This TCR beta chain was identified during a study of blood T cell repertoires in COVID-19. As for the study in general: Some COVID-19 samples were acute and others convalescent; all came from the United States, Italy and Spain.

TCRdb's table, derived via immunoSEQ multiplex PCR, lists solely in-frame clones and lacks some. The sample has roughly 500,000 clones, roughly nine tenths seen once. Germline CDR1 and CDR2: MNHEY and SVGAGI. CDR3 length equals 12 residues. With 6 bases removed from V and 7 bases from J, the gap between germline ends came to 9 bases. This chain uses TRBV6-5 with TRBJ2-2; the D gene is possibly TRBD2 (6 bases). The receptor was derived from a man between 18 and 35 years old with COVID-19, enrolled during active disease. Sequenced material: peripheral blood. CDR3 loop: CASRRGVGELFF. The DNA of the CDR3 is TGTGCCAGCAGGCGCGGGGTCGGGGAGCTGTTTTTT.